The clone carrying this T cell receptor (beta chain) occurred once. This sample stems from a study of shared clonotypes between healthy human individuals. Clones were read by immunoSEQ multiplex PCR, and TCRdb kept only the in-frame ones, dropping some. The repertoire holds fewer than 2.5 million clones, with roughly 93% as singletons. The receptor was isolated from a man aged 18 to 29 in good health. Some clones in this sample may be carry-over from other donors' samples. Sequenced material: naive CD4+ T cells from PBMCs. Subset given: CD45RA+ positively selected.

CDR3 in DNA: TGCAGCGTTGAAGATCCGCGAACAGGAGTCTACGAGCAGTACTTC. Its protein is CSVEDPRTGVYEQYF. This chain uses TRBV29-1 with TRBJ2-7; a weak D match, TRBD1 (5 bases). The germline V and J ends were trimmed by 0 bases and 3 bases, with 15 bases remaining between them. This CDR3 has 15 residues. The V gene's germline CDR1 is SQVTM and CDR2 ANQGSEA.